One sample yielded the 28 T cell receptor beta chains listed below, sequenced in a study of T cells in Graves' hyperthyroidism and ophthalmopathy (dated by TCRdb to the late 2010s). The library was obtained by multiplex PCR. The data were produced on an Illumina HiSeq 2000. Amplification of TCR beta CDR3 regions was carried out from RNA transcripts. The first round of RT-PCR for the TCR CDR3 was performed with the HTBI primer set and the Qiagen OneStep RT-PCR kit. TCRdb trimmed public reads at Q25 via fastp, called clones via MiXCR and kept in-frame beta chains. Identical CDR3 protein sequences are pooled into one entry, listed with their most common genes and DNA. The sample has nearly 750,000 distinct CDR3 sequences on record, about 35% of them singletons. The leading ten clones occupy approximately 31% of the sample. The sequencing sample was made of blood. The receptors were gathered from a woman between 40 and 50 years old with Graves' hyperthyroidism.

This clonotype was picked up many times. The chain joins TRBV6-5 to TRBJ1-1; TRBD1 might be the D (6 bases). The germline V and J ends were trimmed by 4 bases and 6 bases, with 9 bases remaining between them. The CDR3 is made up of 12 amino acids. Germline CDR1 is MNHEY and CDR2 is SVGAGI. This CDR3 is CASSSRQAEAFF. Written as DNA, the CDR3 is TGTGCCAGCAGTTCACGACAGGCTGAAGCTTTCTTT.

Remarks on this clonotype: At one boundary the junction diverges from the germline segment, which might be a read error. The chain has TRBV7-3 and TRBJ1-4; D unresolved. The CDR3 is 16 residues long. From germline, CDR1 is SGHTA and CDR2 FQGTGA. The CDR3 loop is CASSVATSGDNEKLLF. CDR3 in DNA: TGTGCCAGCAGCGTAGCTACGTCGGGCGATAATGAAAAACTGCTTTTT.

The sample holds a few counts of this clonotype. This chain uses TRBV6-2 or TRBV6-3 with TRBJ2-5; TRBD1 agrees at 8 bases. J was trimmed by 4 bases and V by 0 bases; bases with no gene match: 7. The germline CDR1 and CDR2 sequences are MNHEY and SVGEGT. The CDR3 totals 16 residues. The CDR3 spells CASSYSKVRGRETQYF. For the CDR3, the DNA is TGTGCCAGCAGTTACTCGAAGGTCAGGGGGCGAGAGACCCAGTACTTC.

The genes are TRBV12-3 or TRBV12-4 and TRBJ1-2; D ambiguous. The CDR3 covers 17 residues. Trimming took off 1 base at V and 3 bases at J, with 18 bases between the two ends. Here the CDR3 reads CASSLEIDAVVDYGYTF. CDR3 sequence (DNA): TGTGCCAGCAGTTTAGAAATTGATGCGGTAGTAGACTATGGCTACACCTTC.

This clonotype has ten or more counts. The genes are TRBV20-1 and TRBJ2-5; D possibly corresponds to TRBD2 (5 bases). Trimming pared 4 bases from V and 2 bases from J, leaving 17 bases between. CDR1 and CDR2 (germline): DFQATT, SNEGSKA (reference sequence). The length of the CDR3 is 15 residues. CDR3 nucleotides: TGCAGTGCTACATTTCCGACTACCCTACAAGAGACCCAGTACTTC. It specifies CSATFPTTLQETQYF.

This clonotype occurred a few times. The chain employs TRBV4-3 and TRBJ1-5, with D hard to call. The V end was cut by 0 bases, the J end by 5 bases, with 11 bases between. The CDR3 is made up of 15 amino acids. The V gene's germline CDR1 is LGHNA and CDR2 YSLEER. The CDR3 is CASSQDRSGHQPQHF. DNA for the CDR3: TGCGCCAGCAGCCAAGATCGGTCAGGTCATCAGCCCCAGCATTTT.

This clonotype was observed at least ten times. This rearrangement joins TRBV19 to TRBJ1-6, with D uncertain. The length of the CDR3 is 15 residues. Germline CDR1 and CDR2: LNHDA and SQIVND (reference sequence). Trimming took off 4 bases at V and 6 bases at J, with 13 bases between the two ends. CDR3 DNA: TGTGCCAGTAGTAAGGTCGGCGGAACTAATTCACCCCTCCACTTT. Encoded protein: CASSKVGGTNSPLHF.

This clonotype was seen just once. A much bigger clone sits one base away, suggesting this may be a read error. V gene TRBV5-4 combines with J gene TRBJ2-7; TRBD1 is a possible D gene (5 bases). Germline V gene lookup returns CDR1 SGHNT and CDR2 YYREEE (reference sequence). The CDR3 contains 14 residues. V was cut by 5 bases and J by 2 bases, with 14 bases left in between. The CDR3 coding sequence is TGTGCCAGCAGTGAAGCCAGGGTACCCTACGAGCAGTACTTC. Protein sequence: CASSEARVPYEQYF.

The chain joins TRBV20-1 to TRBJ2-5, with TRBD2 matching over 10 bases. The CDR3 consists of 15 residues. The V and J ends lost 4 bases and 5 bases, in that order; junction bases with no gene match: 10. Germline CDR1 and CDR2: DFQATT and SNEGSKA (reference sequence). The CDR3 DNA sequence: TGCAGTGCTACGAGCGGGGGGGCCATTGGGGAGACCCAGTACTTC. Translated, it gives CSATSGGAIGETQYF.

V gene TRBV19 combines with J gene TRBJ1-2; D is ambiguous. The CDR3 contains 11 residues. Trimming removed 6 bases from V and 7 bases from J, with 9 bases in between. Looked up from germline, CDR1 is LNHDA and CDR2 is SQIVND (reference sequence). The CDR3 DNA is TGTGCCAGTAGGAACTCACGTGGCTACACCTTC. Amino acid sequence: CASRNSRGYTF.

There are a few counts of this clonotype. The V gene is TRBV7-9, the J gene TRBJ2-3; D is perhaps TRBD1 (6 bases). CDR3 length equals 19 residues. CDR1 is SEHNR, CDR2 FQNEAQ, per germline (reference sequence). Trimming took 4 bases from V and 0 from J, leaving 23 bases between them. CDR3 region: CASSSTFQIQGRSTDTQYF. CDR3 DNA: TGTGCCAGCAGCTCGACCTTCCAAATACAGGGCCGGAGCACAGATACGCAGTATTTT. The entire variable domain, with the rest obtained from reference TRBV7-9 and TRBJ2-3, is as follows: DTGVSQNPRHKITKRGQNVTFRCDPISEHNRLYWYRQTLGQGPEFLTYFQNEAQLEKSRLLSDRFSAERPKGSFSTLEIQRTEQGDSAMYLCASSSTFQIQGRSTDTQYFGPGTRLTVL.

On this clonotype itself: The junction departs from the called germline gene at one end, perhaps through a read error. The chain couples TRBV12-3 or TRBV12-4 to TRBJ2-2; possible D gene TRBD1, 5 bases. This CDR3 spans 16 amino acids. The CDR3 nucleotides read TGTGCCGGCAGGCATCTCGGCAGGGCGAACACCGGGGAGCTGTTTTTT. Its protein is CAGRHLGRANTGELFF.

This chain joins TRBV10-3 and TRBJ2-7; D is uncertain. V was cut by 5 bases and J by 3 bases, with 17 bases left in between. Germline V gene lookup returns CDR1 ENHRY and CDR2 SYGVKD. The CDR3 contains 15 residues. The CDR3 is CAISPAVGPYYEQYF. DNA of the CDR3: TGTGCCATCAGTCCCGCCGTCGGCCCCTACTACGAGCAGTACTTC.

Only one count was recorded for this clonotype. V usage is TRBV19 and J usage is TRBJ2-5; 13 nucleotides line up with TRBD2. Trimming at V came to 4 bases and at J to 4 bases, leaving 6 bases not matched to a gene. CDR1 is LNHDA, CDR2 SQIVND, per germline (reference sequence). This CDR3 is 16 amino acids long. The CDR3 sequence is CASSKSGLAGRETQYF. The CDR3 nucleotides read TGTGCCAGTAGTAAATCGGGACTAGCGGGAAGAGAGACCCAGTACTTC.

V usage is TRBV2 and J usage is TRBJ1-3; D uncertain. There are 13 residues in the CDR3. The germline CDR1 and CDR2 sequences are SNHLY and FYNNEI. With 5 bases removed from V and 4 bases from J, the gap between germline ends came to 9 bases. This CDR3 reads CASSHPLGNTIYF. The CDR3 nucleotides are TGTGCCAGCAGTCACCCCCTCGGAAACACCATATATTTT.

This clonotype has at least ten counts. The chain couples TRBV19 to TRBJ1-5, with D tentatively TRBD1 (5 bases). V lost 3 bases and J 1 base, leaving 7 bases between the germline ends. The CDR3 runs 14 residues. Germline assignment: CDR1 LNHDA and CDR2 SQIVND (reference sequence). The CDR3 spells CASSMGDSNQPQHF. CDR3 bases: TGTGCCAGTAGTATGGGGGACAGCAATCAGCCCCAGCATTTT.

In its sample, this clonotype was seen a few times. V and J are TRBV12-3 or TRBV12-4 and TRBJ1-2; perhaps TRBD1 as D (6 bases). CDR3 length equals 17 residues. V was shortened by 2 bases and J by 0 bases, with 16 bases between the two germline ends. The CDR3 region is CASSLKLQGRANYGYTF. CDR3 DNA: TGTGCCAGCAGTTTAAAGCTACAGGGAAGGGCTAACTATGGCTACACCTTC.

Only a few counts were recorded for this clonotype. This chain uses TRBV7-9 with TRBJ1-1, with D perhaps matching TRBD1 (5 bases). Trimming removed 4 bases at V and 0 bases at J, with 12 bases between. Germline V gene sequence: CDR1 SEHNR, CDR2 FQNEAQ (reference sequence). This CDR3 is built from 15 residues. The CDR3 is CASSSPSGLNTEAFF. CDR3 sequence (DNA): TGTGCCAGCAGCTCACCCTCAGGGTTGAACACTGAAGCTTTCTTT.

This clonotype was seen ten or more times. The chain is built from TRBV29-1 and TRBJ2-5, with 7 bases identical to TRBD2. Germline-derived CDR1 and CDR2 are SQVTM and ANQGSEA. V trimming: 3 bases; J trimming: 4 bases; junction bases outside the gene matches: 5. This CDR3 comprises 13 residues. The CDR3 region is CSVEGGAGETQYF. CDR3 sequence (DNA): TGCAGCGTTGAGGGAGGGGCAGGAGAGACCCAGTACTTC.

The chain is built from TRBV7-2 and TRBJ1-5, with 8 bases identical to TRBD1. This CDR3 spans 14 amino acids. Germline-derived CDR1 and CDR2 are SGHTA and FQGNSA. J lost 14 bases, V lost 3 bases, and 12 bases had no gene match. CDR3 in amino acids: CASSFLRTGSYEHF. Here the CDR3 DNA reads TGTGCCAGCAGCTTTCTAAGGACAGGGAGCTACGAGCATTTT.

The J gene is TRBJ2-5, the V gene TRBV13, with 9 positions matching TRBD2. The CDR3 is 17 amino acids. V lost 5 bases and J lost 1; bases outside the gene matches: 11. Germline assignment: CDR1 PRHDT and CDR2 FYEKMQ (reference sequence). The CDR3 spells CASSQEGEREAQETQYF. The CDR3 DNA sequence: TGTGCCAGCAGCCAGGAAGGGGAGCGGGAGGCCCAAGAGACCCAGTACTTC.

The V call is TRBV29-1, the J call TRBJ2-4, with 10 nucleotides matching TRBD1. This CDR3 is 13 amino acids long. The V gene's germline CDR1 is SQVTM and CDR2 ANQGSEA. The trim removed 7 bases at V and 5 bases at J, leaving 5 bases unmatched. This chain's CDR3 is CSGGQGFENIQYF. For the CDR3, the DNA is TGCAGCGGGGGACAGGGGTTCGAAAACATTCAGTACTTC.

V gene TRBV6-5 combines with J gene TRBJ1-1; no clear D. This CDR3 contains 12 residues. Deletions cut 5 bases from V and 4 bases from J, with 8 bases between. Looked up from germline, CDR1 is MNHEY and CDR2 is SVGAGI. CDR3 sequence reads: CASSPDATEAFF. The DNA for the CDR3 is TGTGCCAGCAGTCCAGATGCCACTGAAGCTTTCTTT.

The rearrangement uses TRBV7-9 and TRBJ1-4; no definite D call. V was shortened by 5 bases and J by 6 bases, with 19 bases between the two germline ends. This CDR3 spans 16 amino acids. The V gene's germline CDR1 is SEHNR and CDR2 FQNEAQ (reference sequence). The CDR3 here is CASSHFRSQVDEKLFF. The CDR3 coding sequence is TGTGCCAGCAGCCACTTTAGGTCCCAAGTGGATGAAAAACTGTTTTTT.

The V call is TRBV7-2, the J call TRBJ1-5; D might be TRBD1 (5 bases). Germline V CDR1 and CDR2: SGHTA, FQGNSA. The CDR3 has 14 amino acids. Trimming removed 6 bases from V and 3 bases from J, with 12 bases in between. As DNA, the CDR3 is TGTGCCAGCAGAGAGGGGCCCATCAATCAGCCCCAGCATTTT. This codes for CASREGPINQPQHF.

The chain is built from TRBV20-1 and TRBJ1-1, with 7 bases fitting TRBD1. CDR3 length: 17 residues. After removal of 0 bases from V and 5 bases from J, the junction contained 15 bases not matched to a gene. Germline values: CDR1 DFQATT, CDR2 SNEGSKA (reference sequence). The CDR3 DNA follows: TGCAGTGCTAGAGACTTGACAGGGTTAAATGGGGGAACTGAAGCTTTCTTT. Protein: CSARDLTGLNGGTEAFF.

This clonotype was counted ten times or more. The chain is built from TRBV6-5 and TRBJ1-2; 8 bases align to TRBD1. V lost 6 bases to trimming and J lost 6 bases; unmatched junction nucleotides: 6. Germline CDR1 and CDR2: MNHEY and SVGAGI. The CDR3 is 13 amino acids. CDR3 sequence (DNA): TGTGCCAGCAGCCTGGACAGGGATCATGGCTACACCTTC. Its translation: CASSLDRDHGYTF.

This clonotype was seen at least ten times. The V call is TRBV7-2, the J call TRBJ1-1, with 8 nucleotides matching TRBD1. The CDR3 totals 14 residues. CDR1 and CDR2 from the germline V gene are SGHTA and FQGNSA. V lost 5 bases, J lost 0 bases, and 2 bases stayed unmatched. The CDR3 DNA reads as TGTGCCAGCAGCCGGACAGGGATGAACACTGAAGCTTTCTTT. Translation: CASSRTGMNTEAFF.